A single sample is the source of the 2 T cell receptor beta chains below, sequenced in a study of immune cell composition in non-small cell lung cancer. TCRdb keeps only in-frame clones here, not all; method: immunoSEQ multiplex PCR. The sample holds approximately 6,000 clones; nearly 90% are singletons and the top ten take 6.4%. Normal lung was taken at the farthest possible site, at least 3 cm from tumour. The sequencing sample was made of non-adjacent lung tissue. The receptor set was obtained from a human donor with non-small cell lung cancer.

The CDR3 spells CASSHGNQPQHF. CDR3 sequence (DNA): TGCGCCAGCAGTCACGGCAATCAGCCCCAGCATTTT. V and J are TRBV23-1 and TRBJ1-5; D ambiguous. TRBV23-1 is marked as an open reading frame, function uncertain. The CDR3 covers 12 residues. The V gene lost 3 bases and the J gene lost 2 bases, with 2 bases spanning the gap.

The chain employs TRBV7-4 and TRBJ1-1, with D uncertain. The CDR3 sequence is 11 residues long. Germline CDR1 SGHVT, CDR2 SQSDAQ. V was shortened by 8 bases and J by 7 bases, with 11 bases between the two germline ends. The CDR3 protein is CASPKRSEAFF. The CDR3 nucleotides read TGTGCCAGCCCCAAACGGAGTGAAGCTTTCTTT.